One and the same sample provided the 32 T cell receptor beta chains below, sequenced in a study of vaccination and CD4 T cells after COVID-19. Sequencing of DNA taken from cultured CD4+ T cells relied on the Oncomine TCR Beta short-read assay. TCRdb itself ran the PCR reads through MiXCR, one entry per CDR3 protein. The sample includes roughly 15,000 distinct CDR3 sequences, 48% of them seen just once. The treatment here: roughly 11-day PBMC culture with coronavirus spike peptide pools or control peptides (ViraFEST assay). These receptors have no identified antigens. Sequencing was performed on CD4+ T cells from blood, cultured in vitro. The receptors originated from a human donor who had recovered from COVID-19.

This clonotype was seen only a few times. The rearrangement joins TRBV9 to TRBJ2-5; 7 nucleotides agree with TRBD2. The CDR3 covers 15 residues. Germline loops: CDR1 SGDLS, CDR2 YYNGEE. V shed 0 bases and J 4 bases; nucleotides not matched to a gene: 6. CDR3 protein: CASSVGAREGETQYF. The DNA of the CDR3 is TGTGCCAGCAGCGTAGGGGCCAGGGAGGGAGAGACCCAGTACTTC.

This chain links TRBV20-1 with TRBJ1-1; D may be TRBD1 (5 bases). Trimming left V 4 bases short and J 5 bases short, with 17 bases between. Germline CDR1 reads DFQATT; CDR2 reads SNEGSKA (reference sequence). The CDR3 extends over 14 amino acids. CDR3 loop: CSATAVQGWTEAFF. DNA of the CDR3: TGCAGTGCTACAGCCGTCCAGGGTTGGACTGAAGCTTTCTTT.

V gene TRBV20-1 combines with J gene TRBJ1-5, with TRBD1 identical over 10 bases. CDR3 length: 17 residues. CDR1 DFQATT and CDR2 SNEGSKA come from the germline V gene (reference sequence). J gave up 6 bases and V 1 base, and 12 bases lay outside the gene matches. The CDR3: CSARVLSDRGRSQPQHF. For the CDR3, the DNA is TGCAGTGCTAGAGTTTTATCGGACAGGGGGAGAAGTCAGCCCCAGCATTTT.

The V call is TRBV6-2 or TRBV6-3, the J call TRBJ1-5; D not resolved. This CDR3 is 14 amino acids long. The V gene lost 1 base and the J gene lost 1 base, with 5 bases spanning the gap. The V gene's germline CDR1 is MNHEY and CDR2 SVGEGT. The CDR3 coding sequence is TGTGCCAGCAGTTACTTTGACAGCAATCAGCCCCAGCATTTT. The encoded protein is CASSYFDSNQPQHF.

In its sample, this clonotype was seen a few times. The chain joins TRBV6-2 or TRBV6-3 to TRBJ2-3; D possibly corresponds to TRBD1 (5 bases). V lost 7 bases, J lost 6 bases, and 14 bases lay in between. CDR1 MNHEY and CDR2 SVGEGT come from the germline V gene. The CDR3 spans 13 residues. CDR3 sequence (DNA): TGTGCCAGCATCACAAATCAGGGTGATACGCAGTATTTT. It codes for CASITNQGDTQYF.

This chain joins TRBV30 and TRBJ1-2; possible D gene TRBD1, 6 bases. From germline, CDR1 is GTSNPN and CDR2 SVGIG (reference sequence). This CDR3 region has 11 residues. V lost 3 bases, J lost 8 bases, and 10 bases lay in between. In nucleotides, the CDR3 is TGTGCCTGGAGCCTAGGGGGAGGCTACACCTTC. This gives the protein CAWSLGGGYTF.

The rearrangement links TRBV6-2 or TRBV6-3 to TRBJ2-4; TRBD2 might be the D (5 bases). CDR3 size: 13 residues. Germline lookup yields CDR1 MNHEY and CDR2 SVGEGT. Trimming took off 6 bases at V and 6 bases at J, with 12 bases between the two ends. The CDR3 coding sequence is TGTGCCAGCAGAACGGGATTCCCAAACATTCAGTACTTC. It encodes CASRTGFPNIQYF.

This chain connects TRBV5-5 to TRBJ2-1, with 8 bases fitting TRBD1. Losses at the gene ends were 4 bases for V and 9 bases for J; bases not matched to a gene: 15. The germline CDR1 and CDR2 sequences are SGHKS and YYEKEE (reference sequence). The CDR3 sequence is 16 residues long. The CDR3 spells CASSKHATGVGGEQFF. The DNA for the CDR3 is TGTGCCAGCAGCAAGCACGCGACAGGGGTCGGCGGTGAGCAGTTCTTC.

The chain recombines TRBV19 with TRBJ1-2; D unresolved. Looked up from germline, CDR1 is LNHDA and CDR2 is SQIVND (reference sequence). The V end lost 2 bases, the J end lost 5 bases, and 15 bases lay between the germline ends. The length of the CDR3 is 15 residues. The CDR3 DNA follows: TGTGCCAGTAGTATAACGTCTTTAGGCGTATATGGCTACACCTTC. It codes for CASSITSLGVYGYTF.

This clonotype has a handful of counts. This sequence joins TRBV7-2 and TRBJ1-2, with 7 bases lining up with TRBD1. This CDR3 is built from 15 residues. V shed 5 bases and J 0 bases; nucleotides not matched to a gene: 6. Germline CDR1 reads SGHTA; CDR2 reads FQGNSA. CDR3: CASSITGAPNYGYTF. The DNA for the CDR3 is TGTGCCAGCAGCATTACAGGGGCCCCTAACTATGGCTACACCTTC.

This clonotype occurred a few times. The genes are TRBV7-6 and TRBJ2-2, with 10 bases matching TRBD2. Germline V CDR1 and CDR2: SGHVS, FNYEAQ. The CDR3 runs to 19 residues. J lost 4 bases, V lost 5 bases, and 16 bases had no gene match. The CDR3 loop is CASSPLGGIAGGGTGELFF. The CDR3 DNA follows: TGTGCCAGCAGCCCCCTTGGGGGGATAGCGGGGGGCGGCACCGGGGAGCTGTTTTTT.

This clonotype was counted a few times. The V and J genes are TRBV19 and TRBJ1-2; D remains unclear. The CDR3 is made up of 11 amino acids. CDR1 and CDR2 (germline): LNHDA, SQIVND (reference sequence). V was trimmed by 7 bases and J by 4 bases, leaving 7 bases between them. CDR3 sequence: CASIGSYGYTF. The CDR3 nucleotides are TGTGCCAGTATTGGCAGCTATGGCTACACCTTC.

The chain links TRBV6-2 or TRBV6-3 to TRBJ2-7, with TRBD2 identical over 7 bases. From germline, CDR1 is MNHEY and CDR2 SVGEGT. Trimming removed 6 bases from V and 0 bases from J; junction bases left unmatched: 14. This CDR3 region has 17 residues. The CDR3 DNA sequence: TGTGCCAGCAGACCCTCGCCTACTAGCGACCTCTCCTACGAGCAGTACTTC. Translating gives CASRPSPTSDLSYEQYF.

The chain is built from TRBV20-1 and TRBJ2-5; TRBD2 agrees at 7 bases. Matching the DNA end better, TRBJ2-7 makes the J call doubtful. Germline loops: CDR1 DFQATT, CDR2 SNEGSKA (reference sequence). The CDR3 has 14 residues. CDR3 protein: CSARSPAGVYEQYF. CDR3 DNA: TGCAGTGCTAGATCACCTGCGGGAGTGTACGAGCAGTACTTC.

The chain links TRBV6-1 to TRBJ1-4, with a weak D call TRBD1 (5 bases). Germline lookup yields CDR1 MNHNS and CDR2 SASEGT. The V end was cut by 5 bases, the J end by 3 bases, with 16 bases between. The CDR3 has 16 amino acids. CDR3 in DNA: TGTGCCAGCAGTAACCCTGTCGGGGCCTCTAATGAAAAACTGTTTTTT. Protein sequence: CASSNPVGASNEKLFF.

This clonotype was counted between two and nine times. A read error may account for a junction end that differs from germline. The V gene is TRBV20-1, the J gene TRBJ2-3; 12 bases are a match to TRBD2. This CDR3 is 13 amino acids long. Germline values: CDR1 DFQATT, CDR2 SNEGSKA (reference sequence). The CDR3: CSARWTSGEAQYF. CDR3 nucleotide sequence: TGCAGTGCTAGATGGACTAGCGGGGAAGCGCAATATTTT.

This clonotype appeared a few times. The chain has TRBV7-2 and TRBJ1-5; 7 bases line up with TRBD1. The trim removed 1 base at V and 1 base at J, leaving 4 bases unmatched. The germline CDR1 and CDR2 sequences are SGHTA and FQGNSA. This CDR3 has 16 residues. The CDR3 DNA sequence: TGTGCCAGCAGCTTAGTGGGCAGGGGGAGCAATCAGCCCCAGCATTTT. This sequence encodes CASSLVGRGSNQPQHF.

The gene calls are TRBV4-2 and TRBJ1-2, with TRBD1 as a possible D gene (5 bases). Looked up from germline, CDR1 is LGHNA and CDR2 is YNFKEQ. Trimming removed 4 bases from V and 3 bases from J, with 9 bases in between. The length of the CDR3 is 13 residues. CDR3 sequence: CASSLLGDYGYTF. The DNA for the CDR3 is TGTGCCAGCAGCCTTCTGGGGGACTATGGCTACACCTTC.

This rearrangement joins TRBV7-6 to TRBJ1-2; TRBD1 aligns across 11 bases. CDR1 and CDR2 from the germline V gene are SGHVS and FNYEAQ. Trimming took 3 bases from V and 7 from J; bases not matched to a gene: 4. The CDR3 has 14 residues. CDR3 nucleotides: TGTGCCAGCAGCTTTCCCGGGACAGGGGGTGGCTACACCTTC. Translated, it gives CASSFPGTGGGYTF.

The chain joins TRBV6-2 or TRBV6-3 to TRBJ1-2; D is uncertain. The germline gives CDR1 MNHEY, CDR2 SVGEGT. V was pared by 0 bases and J by 8 bases, with 16 bases between. The CDR3 consists of 15 residues. Here the CDR3 reads CASSYSSAQRQGYTF. CDR3 coding DNA: TGTGCCAGCAGTTACTCGAGCGCTCAGAGGCAGGGCTACACCTTC.

This clonotype was seen more than once but under ten times. CDR3 nucleotide sequence: TGTGCCAGCAGCTTAGCGCGGGAAGGGAATTCACCCCTCCACTTT. It encodes CASSLAREGNSPLHF. The chain has TRBV7-6 and TRBJ1-6; no clear D gene. The CDR3 covers 15 residues. Trimming shortened V by 0 bases and J by 7 bases, and 10 bases separated the two germline ends. Germline CDR1 SGHVS, CDR2 FNYEAQ.

This clonotype is a singleton in its sample. The chain couples TRBV15 to TRBJ2-3; the match to TRBD2 covers 7 bases. The CDR3 runs to 16 residues. The trim removed 3 bases at V and 2 bases at J, leaving 8 bases unmatched. Germline V gene data show CDR1 as LNHNV and CDR2 as YYDKDF (reference sequence). The CDR3 protein is CATSSMRERYTDTQYF. CDR3 bases: TGTGCCACCAGCAGTATGCGGGAGCGATACACAGATACGCAGTATTTT.

V is TRBV7-2 and J is TRBJ1-6, with 7 positions matching TRBD1. V lost 2 bases and J lost 5; bases outside the gene matches: 0. Per the germline V gene, CDR1 is SGHTA and CDR2 is FQGNSA. The CDR3 contains 14 residues. CDR3 region: CASSLTGDNSPLHF. CDR3 DNA: TGTGCCAGCAGCTTAACAGGGGATAATTCACCCCTCCACTTT.

This rearrangement joins TRBV19 to TRBJ1-1, with 11 bases lining up with TRBD1. The germline V gene encodes CDR1 LNHDA and CDR2 SQIVND (reference sequence). V dropped 7 bases and J dropped 4; count of bases not matched to a gene: 14. The CDR3 extends over 17 amino acids. The CDR3 DNA sequence: TGTGCCAGTACTGAGGGACAGGGGGGTCGGAGGGGCACTGAAGCTTTCTTT. This codes for CASTEGQGGRRGTEAFF.

This chain links TRBV5-1 with TRBJ2-2; D might be TRBD2 (5 bases). Germline V lookup: CDR1 SGHRS, CDR2 YFSETQ. This CDR3 is 13 amino acids long. The germline V and J ends were trimmed by 2 bases and 5 bases, with 7 bases remaining between them. CDR3 nucleotides: TGCGCCAGCAGCTTAGGACTTACCGGGGAGCTGTTTTTT. Encoded protein: CASSLGLTGELFF.

The chain links TRBV6-5 to TRBJ1-1; no reliable D call. V gave up 2 bases and J gave up 0 bases, with 7 bases separating them. Germline V lookup: CDR1 MNHEY, CDR2 SVGAGI. This CDR3 contains 14 residues. The CDR3, as DNA: TGTGCCAGCAGTTACGGGCACTTGAACACTGAAGCTTTCTTT. Translating gives CASSYGHLNTEAFF.

This clonotype is labeled medium-sized. The gene calls are TRBV6-1 and TRBJ2-6, with D unresolved. Trimming left V 8 bases short and J 0 bases short, with 5 bases between. The CDR3 length is 13 residues. The V gene's germline CDR1 is MNHNS and CDR2 SASEGT. CDR3 DNA sequence: TGTGCCAGCGGGATCTCTGGGGCCAACGTCCTGACTTTC. Its translation is CASGISGANVLTF.

For the CDR3, the DNA is TGTGCCAGCAGCAGGGACAGCTCCTACGAGCAGTACTTC. This encodes CASSRDSSYEQYF. The V gene is TRBV27, the J gene TRBJ2-7, with 7 bases lining up with TRBD1. V was pared by 6 bases and J by 0 bases, with 2 bases of the junction left unmatched. Germline V gene sequence: CDR1 MNHEY, CDR2 SMNVEV (reference sequence). The CDR3 has 13 amino acids.

This clonotype was seen a few times. This chain uses TRBV28 with TRBJ1-1, with D unclear. Trimming took 6 bases from V and 6 from J, leaving 14 bases between them. CDR1 and CDR2 from the germline V gene are MDHEN and SYDVKM. The CDR3 length is 13 residues. As DNA, the CDR3 is TGTGCCAGCAGCGCACCGATGCGGGCTGAAGCTTTCTTT. It encodes CASSAPMRAEAFF.

This clonotype was detected a few times. The genes are TRBV7-8 and TRBJ1-1; D unclear. There are 13 residues in the CDR3. CDR1 SGHVS and CDR2 FQNEAQ come from the germline V gene. Deletions cut 1 base from V and 6 bases from J, with 9 bases between. The DNA of the CDR3 is TGTGCCAGCAGCTTAGTTTTCCTCCCTGAAGCTTTCTTT. Translation: CASSLVFLPEAFF. The whole variable domain, filled in from reference TRBV7-8 and TRBJ1-1, reads GAGVSQSPRYKVAKRGQDVALRCDPISGHVSLFWYQQALGQGPEFLTYFQNEAQLDKSGLPSDRFFAERPEGSVSTLKIQRTQQEDSAVYLCASSLVFLPEAFFGQGTRLTVV.

To note about this clonotype: One end of the junction fails to match germline, which may point to a read error. V gene TRBV7-2 combines with J gene TRBJ1-1; D call uncertain. Germline V lookup: CDR1 SGHTA, CDR2 FQGNSA. The CDR3 length is 15 residues. CDR3 protein: CAGSLYVAANTEAFF. The DNA of the CDR3 is TGTGCCGGCAGCTTATATGTTGCGGCGAACACTGAAGCTTTCTTT.

The V gene is TRBV20-1, the J gene TRBJ2-2; TRBD1 agrees at 9 bases. The CDR3 is 16 residues long. With V trimmed by 4 bases and J by 0 bases, 6 bases remained unmatched. CDR1 is DFQATT, CDR2 SNEGSKA, per germline (reference sequence). CDR3 loop: CSATMTGGSNTGELFF. Here the CDR3 DNA reads TGCAGTGCTACGATGACAGGGGGTTCGAACACCGGGGAGCTGTTTTTT.